The present T cell receptor beta chain was sequenced within a study of shared clonotypes between healthy human individuals. Study observations and caveats: Naive subsets, compared against memory subsets, generally had larger estimated richness values. Despite large depth, rarefaction showed incomplete sorted-subset sequencing.

This table comes from immunoSEQ multiplex PCR, and its TCRdb copy is limited to in-frame clones, with some not included. The table includes about 2.1 million clones, over 85% detected once. The CDR3 covers 18 residues. V dropped 5 bases and J dropped 0; count of bases not matched to a gene: 10. Germline lookup yields CDR1 SEHNR and CDR2 FQNEAQ (reference sequence). Terminally differentiated effector memory CD45RA+ cells were left out of the naive CD8 fraction, which was CD45RO-negative and positively selected for CCR7. On this clone: The antigen remains unidentified.

The chain combines TRBV7-9 with TRBJ2-1; 10 bases line up with TRBD2. The receptor comes from a man between 18 and 35 years old in good health. Some clones in this sample may be carry-over from other donors' samples. Sequencing used naive CD8+ T cells from PBMCs. CDR3 protein: CASSALAGEGASYNEQFF. The CDR3 nucleotides are TGTGCCAGCAGCGCGCTAGCGGGAGAGGGGGCCTCCTACAATGAGCAGTTCTTC.